This record concerns one T cell receptor beta chain sequence. This clone appeared a single time. Its antigen has not been determined. No qualities accompany the bases; no much larger clone lies one base away. Reading from cysteine to phenylalanine, the CDR3 counts 12 amino acids. Only the CDR3 portion is preserved as DNA: 36 bases, with reading frame beginning at the first base. The germline V gene encodes CDR1 LNHDA and CDR2 SQIVND (reference sequence). Germline trimming amounts to 4 bases on V and 6 bases on J, with 1 as the count of junction bases outside the gene matches. The Qiagen DNeasy kit was used to extract genomic DNA from unsorted PBMCs and from the negatively selected CD4+ and CD8+ fractions. TCR beta CDR3 regions were amplified by immunoSEQ multiplex PCR using primers annealing to V and J segments. Amplification bias was minimized using a synthetic immune receptor repertoire, and residual bias was removed computationally after sequencing. Under the source paper's analysis protocol: Custom Python scripts were used to quantify repertoire diversity as the Shannon entropy index. Unsorted, CD4+ and CD8+ repertoires were examined separately, except in combined analyses, for which CD4+ and CD8+ sequences were merged in silico. Clonal expansion was defined as a frequency increase of at least 2-fold after treatment compared with C1D1, and clones undetected at baseline were assigned a pseudocount of 0.5. Clones with 0 or 1 copy at C1D1 were classified as singleton clones, and clones with 2 or more copies were classified as non-singleton clones. Clones expanded in unsorted samples were assigned a CD4+, CD8+ or unknown annotation through matching of protein sequences in sorted samples from the same patient. Wilcoxon tests on paired samples were used to test changes in diversity from C1D1 to C4D1. TCRdb took over this immuneACCESS table, retaining in-frame rearrangements with V and J assigned. Such tables are incomplete; in checked studies, under half of the missing clones stem from an unresolved V gene, and the remainder is unexplained. V and J calls and clone size are those listed in that table; D and trimming were worked out from the DNA. This sample gives under 40,000 clones in total; approximately 82% of them show up just once. 16% of the sample is in the top ten clones.

This entry comes from a study of PD-1 blockade in classical Hodgkin lymphoma (TCRdb year 2020). For the study in its entirety: Nivolumab dosing was 3 mg/kg intravenously every 2 weeks, continuing until either disease progression or unacceptable toxicity. A peripheral blood immune signature of response to PD-1 blockade in classical Hodgkin lymphoma was defined using TCR beta sequencing and CyTOF.

The time point label of this sample denotes: cycle 2 day 1 (C2D1) of nivolumab. Every trial patient had relapsed following autologous stem cell transplantation, and prior brentuximab vedotin exposure was what differed among cohorts A, B and C. The trial cohort comprised approximately 55 patients with relapsed/refractory classical Hodgkin lymphoma whose best overall responses were complete response, partial response or progressive disease. In the multi-cohort phase II CheckMate 205 trial, trial patients received single-agent nivolumab. An independent review committee assessed best overall response by applying the 2007 International Working Group response criteria. Trial PBMCs were collected just before the start of nivolumab (C1D1) and during therapy at cycle 2 day 1 and cycle 4 day 1. After peripheral blood was drawn into 8 mL Vacutainer Cell Preparation Tubes, PBMCs were isolated by centrifugation and then cryopreserved.

What the research found in general, with its limitations: Newly diagnosed patients were reported to have lower baseline TCR diversity than healthy donors, and relapsed/refractory patients were reported to have lower baseline TCR diversity still. The study was limited to a single clinical trial cohort, and causes of repertoire differences, possibly disease activity or prior therapy, remained undefined. Among trial patients, those achieving complete response had baseline diversity similar to that of newly diagnosed patients, while diversity was significantly lower in partial responders and progressors. Patients starting nivolumab less than 1 year after ASCT had lower diversity and were excluded from later analyses to avoid confounding by immune reconstitution. CD4+ but not CD8+ TCR diversity rose significantly by C4D1 (p=0.0027 vs p=0.16), most apparent in complete responders (p=0.02).

Recombination joined TRBV19 with TRBJ1-2, and TRBD1 matches 8 of the central bases. The starting material was peripheral blood mononuclear cells (PBMCs), obtained before the second cycle of nivolumab. The sequence came from a human donor with classical Hodgkin lymphoma. The CDR3 is CASSNRGDGYTF. The nucleotide sequence reads as follows: TGTGCCAGTAGTAACAGGGGGGATGGCTACACCTTC.